This T cell receptor beta chain is drawn from a study of regulatory T cells in long-lasting Graves disease. Study-wide context: Over 5 years of antithyroid drugs with positive TSH receptor antibodies was taken to mean persistent Graves' disease. Study results and caveats: TRBV28, TRBJ1-2 and TRBJ2-5 emerged as the favored segments in persistent disease.

Germline loops: CDR1 DFQATT, CDR2 SNEGSKA (reference sequence). V lost 2 bases and J 2 bases, leaving 3 bases between the germline ends. The length of the CDR3 is 11 residues. iRepertoire HTBI primers and Arm-PCR of CDR3 regions built TCR beta libraries. Original processing notes: Segment identification across samples yielded 60 or so TRBV and roughly 15 TRBJ segments. TCRdb reanalysed the multiplex PCR reads using MiXCR and keeps one entry per CDR3 protein. These V and J calls rely on TCRdb rather than the paper's analysis. The sample holds around 400,000 distinct CDR3 sequences, approximately 25% seen once. Comments on this clonotype: What it recognizes is unknown. Just one base apart from a much larger clone, this may be a read error.

Time point given: persistent/refractory GD, antithyroid drugs over 5 years with positive TRAb. With RNA extracted from PBMCs as input, the TCR library was made. An endocrinology department in Xi'an, China, recruited the patients. The TCR comes from a woman in her thirties or forties with Graves disease. This chain links TRBV20-1 with TRBJ1-2; D call uncertain. The material sequenced was peripheral blood mononuclear cells (PBMCs), taken when the disease was refractory, from a patient treated with antithyroid drugs. CDR3 DNA sequence: TGCAGTGCTAGACAGAACTATGGCTACACCTTC. Translated, it gives CSARQNYGYTF.